This TCR beta chain was identified in a study of metastatic and nonmetastatic thyroid tumors. Study in general: Malignant and benign thyroid patients had repertoires compared in peripheral blood and tumor or nodule tissue.

Details on this clone: The antigen remains unidentified.

TCRdb reanalyzed the PCR reads via MiXCR. Found here are tens of thousands of clones, around 25% of them singletons; the top ten hold 13% to 15%. The CDR3 is 15 amino acids. Per the germline V gene, CDR1 is SGHTA and CDR2 is FQGTGA. V gave up 2 bases and J gave up 3 bases; unmatched junction bases: 5. Until they underwent thyroid surgery, no patient had received any treatment. Study-level findings and limits: The study reportedly found significantly higher TCR beta diversity in malignant thyroid tumors than benign nodules, in blood and tumor.

The source material was blood. The source of this sequence is a female donor with papillary thyroid cancer or a benign thyroid nodule (not recorded which). Some clones in this sample may be carry-over from other donors' samples. The rearrangement links TRBV7-3 to TRBJ2-7; TRBD1 matches at 9 bases. CDR3 bases: TGTGCCAGCAGCTTAGTCGGGGGACAGGGCTACGAGCAGTACTTC. Residues: CASSLVGGQGYEQYF.